This TCR beta chain emerged from a study of CD8 T cells in Susac syndrome. Germline CDR1 reads MDHEN; CDR2 reads SYDVKM. This CDR3 region has 15 residues. With 6 bases clipped from V and 5 bases from J, the junction kept 7 bases outside the gene matches. With random hexamers, reverse transcription was performed on roughly 0.5 to 1 ug of RNA. TCRdb re-called the immunoSEQ multiplex PCR reads through MiXCR, storing one row per CDR3 protein. The sample has 65,000 to 95,000 distinct CDR3 sequences, roughly 94% seen once; the top ten hold roughly 0.88%. The chain is built from TRBV28 and TRBJ1-4, with TRBD1 identical over 9 bases. Material: CD8+ T cells from PBMCs. The TCR comes from a human donor with Susac syndrome. CDR3 residues: CASSNPGQGNEKLFF. The CDR3 DNA follows: TGTGCCAGCAGCAATCCGGGACAGGGAAATGAAAAACTGTTTTTT.